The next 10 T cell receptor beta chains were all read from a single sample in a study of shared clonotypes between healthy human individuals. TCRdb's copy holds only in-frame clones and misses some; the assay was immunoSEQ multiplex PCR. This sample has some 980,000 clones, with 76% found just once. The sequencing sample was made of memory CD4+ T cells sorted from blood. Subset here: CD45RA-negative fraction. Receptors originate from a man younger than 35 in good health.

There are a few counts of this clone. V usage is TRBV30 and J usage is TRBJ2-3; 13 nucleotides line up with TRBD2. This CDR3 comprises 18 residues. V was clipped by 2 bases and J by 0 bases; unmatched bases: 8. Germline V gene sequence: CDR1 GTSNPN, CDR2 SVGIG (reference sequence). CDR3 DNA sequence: TGTGCCTGGAGTACACTAGCGGGGGGGCCTCCTAGCACAGATACGCAGTATTTT. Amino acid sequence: CAWSTLAGGPPSTDTQYF.

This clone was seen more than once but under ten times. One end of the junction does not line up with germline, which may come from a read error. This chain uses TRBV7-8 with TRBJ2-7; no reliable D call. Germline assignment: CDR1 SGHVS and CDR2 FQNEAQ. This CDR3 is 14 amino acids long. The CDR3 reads CASSLEAGLAPADF. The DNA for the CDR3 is TGTGCCAGCAGCTTAGAAGCTGGCTTGGCCCCCGCGGACTTC.

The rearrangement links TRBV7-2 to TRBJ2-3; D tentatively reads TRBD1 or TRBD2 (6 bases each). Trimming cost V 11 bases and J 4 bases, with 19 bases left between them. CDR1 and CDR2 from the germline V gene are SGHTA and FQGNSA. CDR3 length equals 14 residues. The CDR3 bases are TGTGCCGGGGCCCAAGGGGGGAGTTCAGATACGCAGTATTTT. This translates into CAGAQGGSSDTQYF.

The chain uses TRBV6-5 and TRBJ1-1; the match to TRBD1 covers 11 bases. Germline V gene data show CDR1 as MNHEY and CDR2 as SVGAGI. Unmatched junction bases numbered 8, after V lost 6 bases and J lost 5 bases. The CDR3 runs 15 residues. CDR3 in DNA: TGTGCCAGCAGCTCCGGACAGGGGGCTCGAACTGAAGCTTTCTTT. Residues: CASSSGQGARTEAFF.

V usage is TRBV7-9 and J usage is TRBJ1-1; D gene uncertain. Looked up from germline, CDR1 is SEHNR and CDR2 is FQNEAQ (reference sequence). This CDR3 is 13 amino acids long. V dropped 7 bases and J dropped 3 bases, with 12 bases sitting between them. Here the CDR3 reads CASTMRRDTEAFF. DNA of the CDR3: TGTGCCAGCACCATGCGGAGGGACACTGAAGCTTTCTTT.

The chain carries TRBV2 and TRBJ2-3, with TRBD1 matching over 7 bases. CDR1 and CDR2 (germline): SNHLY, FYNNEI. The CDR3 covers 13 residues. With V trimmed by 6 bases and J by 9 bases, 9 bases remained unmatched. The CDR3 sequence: CASSQSEGATQYF. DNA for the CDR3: TGTGCCAGCAGCCAAAGCGAGGGGGCCACGCAGTATTTT.

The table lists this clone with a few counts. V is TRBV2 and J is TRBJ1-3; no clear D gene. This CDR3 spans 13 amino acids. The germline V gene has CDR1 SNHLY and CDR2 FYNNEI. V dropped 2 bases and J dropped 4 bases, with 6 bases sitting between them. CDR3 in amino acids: CASSETPGNTIYF. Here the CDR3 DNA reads TGTGCCAGCAGTGAAACACCCGGAAACACCATATATTTT.

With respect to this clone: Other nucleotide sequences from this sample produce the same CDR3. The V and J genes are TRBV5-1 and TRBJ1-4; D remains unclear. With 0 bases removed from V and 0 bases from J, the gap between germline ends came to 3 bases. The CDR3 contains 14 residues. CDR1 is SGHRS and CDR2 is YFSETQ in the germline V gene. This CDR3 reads CASSLGATNEKLFF. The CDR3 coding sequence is TGCGCCAGCAGCTTGGGCGCAACTAATGAAAAACTGTTTTTT.

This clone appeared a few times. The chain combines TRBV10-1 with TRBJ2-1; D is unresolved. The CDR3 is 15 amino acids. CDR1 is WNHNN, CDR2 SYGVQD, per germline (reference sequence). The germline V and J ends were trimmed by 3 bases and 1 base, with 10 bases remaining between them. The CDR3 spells CASSDRARSYNEQFF. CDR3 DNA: TGCGCCAGCAGTGACCGAGCGAGGTCCTACAATGAGCAGTTCTTC.

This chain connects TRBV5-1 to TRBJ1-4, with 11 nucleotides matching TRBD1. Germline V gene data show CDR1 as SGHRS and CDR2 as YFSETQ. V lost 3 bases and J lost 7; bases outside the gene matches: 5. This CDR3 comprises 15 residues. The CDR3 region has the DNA TGCGCCAGCAGCTCCCGGACAGGGGGCAGTGAAAAACTGTTTTTT. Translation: CASSSRTGGSEKLFF.